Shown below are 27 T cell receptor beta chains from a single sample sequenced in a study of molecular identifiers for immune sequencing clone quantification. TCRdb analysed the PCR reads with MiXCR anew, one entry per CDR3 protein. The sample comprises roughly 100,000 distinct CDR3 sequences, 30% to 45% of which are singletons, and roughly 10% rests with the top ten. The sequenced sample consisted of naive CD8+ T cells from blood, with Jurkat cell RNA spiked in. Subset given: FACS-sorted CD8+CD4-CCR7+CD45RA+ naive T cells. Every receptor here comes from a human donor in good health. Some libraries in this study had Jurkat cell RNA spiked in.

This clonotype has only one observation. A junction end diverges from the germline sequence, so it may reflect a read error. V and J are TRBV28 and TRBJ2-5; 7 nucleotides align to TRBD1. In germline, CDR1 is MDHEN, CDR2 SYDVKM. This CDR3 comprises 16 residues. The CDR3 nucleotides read TGTGCCAGCAGTTCACTTGGACAGGCACTACAAGAGACCCAGAACTTC. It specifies CASSSLGQALQETQNF.

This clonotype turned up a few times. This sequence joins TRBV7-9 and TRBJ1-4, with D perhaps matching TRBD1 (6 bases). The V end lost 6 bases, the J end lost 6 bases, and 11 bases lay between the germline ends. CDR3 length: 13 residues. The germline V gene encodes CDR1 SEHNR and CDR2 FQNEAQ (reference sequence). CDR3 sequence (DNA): TGTGCCAGCAGAACAGGGTCGGATGAAAAACTGTTTTTT. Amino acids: CASRTGSDEKLFF.

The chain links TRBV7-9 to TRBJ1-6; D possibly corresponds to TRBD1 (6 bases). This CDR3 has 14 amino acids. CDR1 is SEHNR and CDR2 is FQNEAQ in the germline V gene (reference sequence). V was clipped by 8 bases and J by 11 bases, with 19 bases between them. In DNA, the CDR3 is TGTGCCAGCCGAGAGGCGGGGGCCAATACACCCCTCCACTTT. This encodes CASREAGANTPLHF.

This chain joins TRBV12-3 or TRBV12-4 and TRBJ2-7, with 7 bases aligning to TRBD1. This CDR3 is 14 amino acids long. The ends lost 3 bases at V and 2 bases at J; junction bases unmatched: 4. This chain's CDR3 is CASSFGDRPYEQYF. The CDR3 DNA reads TGTGCCAGCAGTTTTGGGGACAGACCCTACGAGCAGTACTTC.

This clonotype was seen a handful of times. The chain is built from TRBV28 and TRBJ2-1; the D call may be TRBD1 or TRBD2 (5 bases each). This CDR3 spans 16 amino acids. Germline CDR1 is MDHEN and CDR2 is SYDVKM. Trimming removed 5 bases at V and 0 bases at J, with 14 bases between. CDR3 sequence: CASSGSWGSSYNEQFF. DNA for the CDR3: TGTGCCAGCAGTGGGTCGTGGGGGAGCTCCTACAATGAGCAGTTCTTC.

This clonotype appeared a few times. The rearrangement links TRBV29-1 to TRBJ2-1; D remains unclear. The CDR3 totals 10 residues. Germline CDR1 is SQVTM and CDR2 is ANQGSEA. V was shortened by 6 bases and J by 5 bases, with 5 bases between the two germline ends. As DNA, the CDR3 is TGCAGCGTGGTTGACAATGAGCAGTTCTTC. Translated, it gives CSVVDNEQFF.

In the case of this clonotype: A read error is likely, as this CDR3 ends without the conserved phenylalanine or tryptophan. CDR3 DNA sequence: TGCGCCAGCAGCCAAGAAGCGGGAGGAAACTACGAGCAGTACTCC. It is translated as CASSQEAGGNYEQYS. The chain combines TRBV4-3 with TRBJ2-7, with TRBD2 matching 9 bases. CDR3 length equals 15 residues. CDR1 is LGHNA and CDR2 is YSLEER in the germline V gene. Trimming removed 0 bases from V and 3 bases from J; junction bases left unmatched: 3.

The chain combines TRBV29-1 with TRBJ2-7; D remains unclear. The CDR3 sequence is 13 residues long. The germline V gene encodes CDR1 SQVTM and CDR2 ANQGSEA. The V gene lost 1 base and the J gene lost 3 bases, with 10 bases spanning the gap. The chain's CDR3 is CSVEAGRDYEQYF. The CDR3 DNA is TGCAGCGTTGAAGCGGGCAGAGACTACGAGCAGTACTTC.

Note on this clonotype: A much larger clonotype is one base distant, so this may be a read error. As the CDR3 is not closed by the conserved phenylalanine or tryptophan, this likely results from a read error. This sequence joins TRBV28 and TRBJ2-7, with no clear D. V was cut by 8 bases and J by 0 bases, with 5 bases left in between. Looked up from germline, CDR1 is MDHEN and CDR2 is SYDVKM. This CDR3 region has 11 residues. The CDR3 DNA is TGTGCCAGCCCAAGCTCCTACGAGCAGTACTTA. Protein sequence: CASPSSYEQYL.

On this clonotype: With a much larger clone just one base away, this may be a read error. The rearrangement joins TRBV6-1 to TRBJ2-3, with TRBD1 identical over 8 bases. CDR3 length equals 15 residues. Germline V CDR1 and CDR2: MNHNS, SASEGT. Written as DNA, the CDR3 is TGTGCCAGCACCATCGACAGGGGCTACACAGATACGCTGTATTTT. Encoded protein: CASTIDRGYTDTLYF.

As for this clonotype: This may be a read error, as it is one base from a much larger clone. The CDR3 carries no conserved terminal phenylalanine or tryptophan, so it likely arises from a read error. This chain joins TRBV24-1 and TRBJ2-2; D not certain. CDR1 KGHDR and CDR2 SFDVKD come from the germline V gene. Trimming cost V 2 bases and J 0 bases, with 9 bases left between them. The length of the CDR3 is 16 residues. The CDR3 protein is CATSDYARTNTGELFI. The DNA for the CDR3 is TGTGCCACCAGTGATTACGCCAGGACGAACACCGGGGAGCTGTTTATT.

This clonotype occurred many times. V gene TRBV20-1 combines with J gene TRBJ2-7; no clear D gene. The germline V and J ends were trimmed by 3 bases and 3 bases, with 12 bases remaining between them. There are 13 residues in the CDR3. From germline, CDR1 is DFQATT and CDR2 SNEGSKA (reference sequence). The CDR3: CSASGLEHYEQYF. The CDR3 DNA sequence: TGCAGTGCTAGTGGCCTAGAGCACTACGAGCAGTACTTC.

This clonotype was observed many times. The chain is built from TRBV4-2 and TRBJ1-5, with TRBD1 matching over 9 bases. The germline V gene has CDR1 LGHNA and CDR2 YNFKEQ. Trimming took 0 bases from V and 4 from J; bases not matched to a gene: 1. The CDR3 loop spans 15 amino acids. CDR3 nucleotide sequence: TGTGCCAGCAGCCAAGAGACAGGGGGAAATCAGCCCCAGCATTTT. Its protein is CASSQETGGNQPQHF.

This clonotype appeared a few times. CDR3 residues: CASSPGQGITYEQYF. CDR3 DNA: TGCGCCAGCAGCCCCGGACAGGGTATAACCTACGAGCAGTACTTC. This chain connects TRBV5-1 to TRBJ2-7, with 8 bases matching TRBD1. V gave up 4 bases and J gave up 2 bases; unmatched junction bases: 8. This CDR3 region has 15 residues. Germline V gene sequence: CDR1 SGHRS, CDR2 YFSETQ. The whole variable domain, filled in from reference TRBV5-1 and TRBJ2-7, reads KAGVTQTPRYLIKTRGQQVTLSCSPISGHRSVSWYQQTPGQGLQFLFEYFSETQRNKGNFPGRFSGRQFSNSRSEMNVSTLELGDSALYLCASSPGQGITYEQYFGPGTRLTVT.

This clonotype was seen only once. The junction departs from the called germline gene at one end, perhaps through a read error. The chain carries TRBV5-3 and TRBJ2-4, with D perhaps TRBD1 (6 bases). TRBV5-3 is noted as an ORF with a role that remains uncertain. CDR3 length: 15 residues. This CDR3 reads CASSLGTSHQNIQYF. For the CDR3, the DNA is TGTGCCAGCAGCTTGGGGACATCACACCAAAACATTCAGTACTTC.

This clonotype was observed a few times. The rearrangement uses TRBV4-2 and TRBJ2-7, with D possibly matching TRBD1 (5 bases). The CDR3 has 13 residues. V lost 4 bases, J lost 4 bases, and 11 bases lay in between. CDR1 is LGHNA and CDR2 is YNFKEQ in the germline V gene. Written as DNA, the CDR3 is TGTGCCAGCAGCCCTGGGGCAGATTACGAGCAGTACTTC. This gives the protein CASSPGADYEQYF.

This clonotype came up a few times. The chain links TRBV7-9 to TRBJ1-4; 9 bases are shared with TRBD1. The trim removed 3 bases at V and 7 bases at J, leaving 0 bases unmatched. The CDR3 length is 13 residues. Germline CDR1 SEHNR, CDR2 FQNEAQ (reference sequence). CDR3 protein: CASSLGQGEKLFF. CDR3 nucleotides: TGTGCCAGCAGCTTGGGACAGGGTGAAAAACTGTTTTTT.

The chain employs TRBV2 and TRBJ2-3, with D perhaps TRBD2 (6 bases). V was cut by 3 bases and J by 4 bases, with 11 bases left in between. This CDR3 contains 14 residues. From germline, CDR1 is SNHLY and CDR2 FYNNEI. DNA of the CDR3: TGTGCCAGCAGTGAGGAGGGGCTAGCAGATACGCAGTATTTT. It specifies CASSEEGLADTQYF.

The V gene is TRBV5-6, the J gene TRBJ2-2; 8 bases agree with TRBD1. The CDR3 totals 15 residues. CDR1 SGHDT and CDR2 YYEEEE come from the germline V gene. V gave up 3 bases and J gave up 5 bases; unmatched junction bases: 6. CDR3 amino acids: CASSSGQGRTGELFF. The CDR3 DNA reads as TGTGCCAGCAGCTCAGGACAGGGCAGGACCGGGGAGCTGTTTTTT.

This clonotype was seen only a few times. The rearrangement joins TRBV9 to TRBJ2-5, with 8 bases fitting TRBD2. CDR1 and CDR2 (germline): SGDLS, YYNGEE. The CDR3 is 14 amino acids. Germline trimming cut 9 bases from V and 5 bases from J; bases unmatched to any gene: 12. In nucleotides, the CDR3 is TGTGCCACAGGGTCAGCGGGAGATCCGGAGACCCAGTACTTC. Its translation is CATGSAGDPETQYF.

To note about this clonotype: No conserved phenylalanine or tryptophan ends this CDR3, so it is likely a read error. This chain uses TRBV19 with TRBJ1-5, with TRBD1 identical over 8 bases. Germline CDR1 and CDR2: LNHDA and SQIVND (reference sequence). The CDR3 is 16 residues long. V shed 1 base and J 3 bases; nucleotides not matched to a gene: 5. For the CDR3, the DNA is TGTGCCAGTAGTATAGGGCGCAGGGGGCACAATCAGCCCCAGCATTAT. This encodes CASSIGRRGHNQPQHY.

The CDR3 sequence: CASRFGTGGSYEQYF. As DNA, the CDR3 is TGTGCCAGCAGATTCGGGACAGGGGGATCCTACGAGCAGTACTTC. The gene calls are TRBV27 and TRBJ2-7; 11 bases are shared with TRBD1. The CDR3 extends over 15 amino acids. Losses at the gene ends were 6 bases for V and 1 base for J; bases not matched to a gene: 5. Germline CDR1 and CDR2: MNHEY and SMNVEV (reference sequence).

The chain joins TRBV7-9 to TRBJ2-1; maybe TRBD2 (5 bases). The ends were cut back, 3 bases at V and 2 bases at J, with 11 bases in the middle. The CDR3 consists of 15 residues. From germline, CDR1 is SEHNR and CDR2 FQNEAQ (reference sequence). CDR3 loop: CASSLAGLTYNEQFF. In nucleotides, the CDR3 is TGTGCCAGCAGCTTGGCAGGACTTACCTACAATGAGCAGTTCTTC.

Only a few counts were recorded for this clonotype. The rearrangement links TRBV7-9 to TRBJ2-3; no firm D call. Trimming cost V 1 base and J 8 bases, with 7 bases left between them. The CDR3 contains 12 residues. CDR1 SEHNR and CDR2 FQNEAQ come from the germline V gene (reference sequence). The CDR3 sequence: CASSLVGGTQYF. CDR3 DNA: TGTGCCAGCAGCTTAGTAGGCGGTACGCAGTATTTT.

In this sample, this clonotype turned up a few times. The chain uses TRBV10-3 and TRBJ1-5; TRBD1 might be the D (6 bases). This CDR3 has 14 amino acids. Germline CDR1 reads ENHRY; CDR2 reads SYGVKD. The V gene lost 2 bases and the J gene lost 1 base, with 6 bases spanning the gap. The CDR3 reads CAISETGSNQPQHF. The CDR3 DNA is TGTGCCATCAGTGAGACAGGGAGCAATCAGCCCCAGCATTTT.

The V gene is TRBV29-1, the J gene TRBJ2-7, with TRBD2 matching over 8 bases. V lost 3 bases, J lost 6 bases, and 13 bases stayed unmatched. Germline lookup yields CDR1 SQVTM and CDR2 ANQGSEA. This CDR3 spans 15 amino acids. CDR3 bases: TGCAGCGTTGATCTGGGACTAGGATCTACGAGCGAGCAGTACTTC. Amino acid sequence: CSVDLGLGSTSEQYF.

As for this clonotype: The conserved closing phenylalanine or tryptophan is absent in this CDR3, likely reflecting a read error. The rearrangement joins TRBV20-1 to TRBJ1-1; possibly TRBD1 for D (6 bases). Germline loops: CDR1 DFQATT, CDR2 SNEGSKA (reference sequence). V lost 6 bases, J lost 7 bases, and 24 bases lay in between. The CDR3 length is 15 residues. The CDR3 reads CSAERGDGFFGEAFL. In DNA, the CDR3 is TGCAGTGCGGAGAGGGGGGACGGCTTTTTCGGTGAAGCTTTCTTA.